What follows are 19 T cell receptor beta chains derived from one specimen sequenced in a study of blood T cell repertoires in COVID-19. The table came from immunoSEQ multiplex PCR; TCRdb's copy has only in-frame clones and leaves some out. The sample shows fewer than 300,000 clones, more than 70% of them seen only once. The sample was peripheral blood. The origin of the receptors is an elderly man with acute or convalescent COVID-19.

The chain uses TRBV7-2 and TRBJ1-5, with D perhaps matching TRBD1 (5 bases). Trimming took off 1 base at V and 1 base at J, with 5 bases between the two ends. Germline loops: CDR1 SGHTA, CDR2 FQGNSA. This CDR3 has 14 residues. The CDR3 loop reads CASSLGQSNQPQHF. In nucleotides, the CDR3 is TGTGCCAGCAGCTTAGGACAGAGCAATCAGCCCCAGCATTTT.

The chain couples TRBV7-8 to TRBJ2-7; the D gene is possibly TRBD2 (5 bases). CDR3 length: 14 amino acids. Germline V CDR1 and CDR2: SGHVS, FQNEAQ. The V end lost 5 bases, the J end lost 0 bases, and 11 bases lay between the germline ends. CDR3 protein: CASSPTGSSYEQYF. The CDR3 coding sequence is TGTGCCAGCAGCCCGACTGGGAGCTCCTACGAGCAGTACTTC.

V gene TRBV5-1 combines with J gene TRBJ2-1; TRBD2 agrees at 11 bases. The germline CDR1 and CDR2 sequences are SGHRS and YFSETQ. V shed 1 base, J shed 0 bases, and the junction held 6 bases outside the gene matches. CDR3 length: 18 residues. The CDR3 sequence is CASSLTSSGGSSYNEQFF. The CDR3 DNA is TGCGCCAGCAGCTTGACGTCTAGCGGGGGGAGCTCCTACAATGAGCAGTTCTTC.

The chain employs TRBV6-1 and TRBJ2-7; 11 bases align to TRBD1. This CDR3 spans 15 amino acids. Trimming removed 3 bases from V and 3 bases from J; junction bases left unmatched: 4. In germline, CDR1 is MNHNS, CDR2 SASEGT. CDR3 in DNA: TGTGCCAGCAGTGACCTGGACAGGGGGCTCTACGAGCAGTACTTC. It is translated as CASSDLDRGLYEQYF.

The CDR3 sequence: CATSSPDRGNYGYTF. Here the CDR3 DNA reads TGTGCCACCAGCAGTCCCGACAGGGGTAACTATGGCTACACCTTC. This sequence joins TRBV15 and TRBJ1-2; 8 nucleotides agree with TRBD1. V shed 3 bases, J shed 1 base, and the junction held 4 bases outside the gene matches. Germline lookup yields CDR1 LNHNV and CDR2 YYDKDF (reference sequence). CDR3 length: 15 residues.

V gene TRBV7-9 combines with J gene TRBJ2-7; D is unresolved. V lost 9 bases and J lost 6, with 18 bases in between. There are 13 residues in the CDR3. Germline V lookup: CDR1 SEHNR, CDR2 FQNEAQ (reference sequence). As DNA, the CDR3 is TGTGCCAGTGGAGTAGATTTCCTCTCCGAGCAGTACTTC. It encodes CASGVDFLSEQYF.

The rearrangement links TRBV19 to TRBJ2-7; D gene uncertain. The CDR3 consists of 13 residues. V was shortened by 5 bases and J by 2 bases, with 10 bases between the two germline ends. The germline V gene has CDR1 LNHDA and CDR2 SQIVND (reference sequence). CDR3 sequence (DNA): TGTGCCAGTAGTCCTACTACCACCTACGAGCAGTACTTC. Its protein product is CASSPTTTYEQYF.

This chain links TRBV27 with TRBJ2-7, with 14 bases aligning to TRBD2. The CDR3 consists of 13 residues. Germline assignment: CDR1 MNHEY and CDR2 SMNVEV (reference sequence). Trimming took 10 bases from V and 4 from J; bases not matched to a gene: 3. CDR3 sequence: CATGLAGGYEQYF. The CDR3 bases are TGTGCCACCGGACTAGCGGGGGGTTACGAGCAGTACTTC.

V gene TRBV12-3 or TRBV12-4 combines with J gene TRBJ2-1; no definite D call. The CDR3 sequence is 12 residues long. Trimming took off 6 bases at V and 9 bases at J, with 12 bases between the two ends. The CDR3 here is CASSPLSGEQFF. CDR3 DNA sequence: TGTGCCAGCAGCCCCCTTTCCGGTGAGCAGTTCTTC.

This clone appeared a few times. The chain carries TRBV5-8 and TRBJ1-3, with D uncertain. CDR1 and CDR2 (germline): SGHTS, YDEGEE. The V and J ends lost 2 bases and 0 bases respectively, with 3 bases between them. The CDR3 runs 13 residues. CDR3 protein: CASSFNSGNTIYF. For the CDR3, the DNA is TGTGCCAGCAGCTTCAACTCTGGAAACACCATATATTTT.

This rearrangement joins TRBV5-5 to TRBJ1-5; perhaps TRBD1 as D (6 bases). The V end was cut by 4 bases, the J end by 7 bases, with 21 bases between. This CDR3 region has 16 residues. The germline V gene encodes CDR1 SGHKS and CDR2 YYEKEE (reference sequence). The CDR3 DNA reads TGTGCCAGCAGCAAGGACAGCGGACGCCTAGGACAGCCCCAGCATTTT. Translating gives CASSKDSGRLGQPQHF.

The V call is TRBV21-1, the J call TRBJ2-3; the table's D call TRBD1 went unverified against the DNA. TRBV21-1 is a known pseudogene. The CDR3 is 12 residues long. The CDR3 reads CADRDGTDTQYF. In DNA, the CDR3 is TGTGCCGACAGGGACGGCACAGATACGCAGTATTTT.

The sample holds a few counts of this clone. The sample has other DNA sequences that encode this CDR3 too. CDR3 sequence reads: CASSEGQGAGGYTF. CDR3 in DNA: TGTGCCAGCAGTGAAGGTCAGGGGGCGGGAGGCTACACCTTC. The chain has TRBV2 and TRBJ1-2, with 8 bases fitting TRBD1. Germline V gene sequence: CDR1 SNHLY, CDR2 FYNNEI. Trimming removed 1 base from V and 8 bases from J; junction bases left unmatched: 6. The CDR3 consists of 14 residues.

The chain couples TRBV27 to TRBJ1-4, with D maybe TRBD1 (6 bases). The CDR3 has 15 residues. Germline V gene sequence: CDR1 MNHEY, CDR2 SMNVEV (reference sequence). Trimming pared 5 bases from V and 7 bases from J, leaving 17 bases between. CDR3 sequence reads: CASSLHRAAGEKLFF. The CDR3 nucleotides are TGTGCCAGCAGTCTACACAGGGCAGCTGGTGAAAAACTGTTTTTT.

The chain recombines TRBV3-1 (or the pseudogene TRBV3-2) with TRBJ2-3; D ambiguous. This CDR3 has 12 amino acids. V dropped 2 bases and J dropped 4 bases, with 4 bases sitting between them. From germline, CDR1 is LGHDT and CDR2 YNNKEL (reference sequence). The CDR3 reads CASSQLPDTQYF. The CDR3 nucleotides are TGTGCCAGCAGCCAACTACCAGATACGCAGTATTTT.

The J gene is TRBJ2-3, the V gene TRBV5-1; 11 nucleotides line up with TRBD1. The CDR3 consists of 14 residues. J gave up 5 bases and V 7 bases, and 6 bases lay outside the gene matches. CDR1 is SGHRS and CDR2 is YFSETQ in the germline V gene. The CDR3 region has the DNA TGCGCCAGCTGGACAGGGGGCTCGGTAGATACGCAGTATTTT. Protein sequence: CASWTGGSVDTQYF.

CDR3 amino acids: CASSLVLSSGRTNEQFF. The CDR3 DNA reads as TGTGCCAGCTCGCTTGTTCTTTCTAGCGGGAGGACTAATGAGCAGTTCTTC. The J gene is TRBJ2-1, the V gene TRBV28; 11 bases are a match to TRBD2. The J segment lost 7 bases and the V segment lost 8 bases, leaving 16 bases of the junction unmatched. This CDR3 has 17 amino acids. Germline values: CDR1 MDHEN, CDR2 SYDVKM.

The gene calls are TRBV5-8 and TRBJ2-3; tentative D call: TRBD1 (6 bases). CDR3 length: 15 amino acids. CDR1 is SGHTS and CDR2 is YDEGEE in the germline V gene. V gave up 4 bases and J gave up 1 base, with 13 bases separating them. This CDR3 is CASSPGTTRTDTQYF. CDR3 DNA: TGTGCCAGCAGCCCCGGGACAACCCGCACAGATACGCAGTATTTT.

The CDR3, as DNA: TGTGCCAGCAGCTTAGTCGGGACTAGCGCCAATGAGCAGTTCTTC. Its protein product is CASSLVGTSANEQFF. The rearrangement uses TRBV7-2 and TRBJ2-1, with 10 bases fitting TRBD2. This CDR3 region has 15 residues. Germline trimming cut 1 base from V and 6 bases from J; bases unmatched to any gene: 3. Germline V gene lookup returns CDR1 SGHTA and CDR2 FQGNSA.